The rows below give T cell receptor beta chains drawn from one sample of a study of response to subunit inactivated influenza vaccine. TCRdb re-analysed the RT-PCR reads in MiXCR, keeping a single row per CDR3 protein. The sample has more than 700,000 distinct CDR3 sequences, 21% seen once; the top ten hold roughly a tenth. The material sequenced was PBMCs from blood, taken less than 6 days after vaccination. The receptors originated from a man aged 50 to 59 who received an inactivated influenza vaccine. Each CDR3 is given with its conserved first and last residue. The order of the fields is D gene, V gene, clone size, J gene, CDR3 DNA, CDR3 protein. The D gene is left open where the match is weak. Clone size is shown for a subset of rows, as once, few, many or a class of expanded clone.

.	TRBV25-1	.	TRBJ1-5	TGTGCCAGCAGTGTCGCGGGGTCTCAGCCCCAGCATTTT	CASSVAGSQPQHF
.	TRBV7-2	.	TRBJ1-1	TGTGCCAGCAGACTCGACATCACTGAAGCTTTCTTT	CASRLDITEAFF
TRBD1	TRBV28	few	TRBJ2-5	TGTGCCAGCAGTTCCGACAGGGGCTGGGAGACCCAGTACTTC	CASSSDRGWETQYF
TRBD2	TRBV7-6	once	TRBJ2-3	TGTGCCAGCAGCCAGTTAGCGGGGGGCCAGTATTTT	CASSQLAGGQYF
.	TRBV10-3	.	TRBJ2-1	TGTGCCATCAGTGGGGGGGACCGACACAATGAGCAGTTCTTC	CAISGGDRHNEQFF
.	TRBV14	few	TRBJ1-2	TGTGCCAGCAGCCAAGATTTCCCCCCCCGACAGTTC	CASSQDFPPRQF
.	TRBV5-1	.	TRBJ2-7	TGCGCCAGCAGCTTGGAAGACGAGCAGTACTTC	CASSLEDEQYF
.	TRBV3-1	.	TRBJ1-2	TGTGCCAGCAGAGCAACCGCCACGGATGGCTACACCTTC	CASRATATDGYTF
.	TRBV7-2	.	TRBJ2-1	TGTGCCAGCAGCGAGGGCGAGAGCTCCTACAATGAGCAGTTCTTC	CASSEGESSYNEQFF
.	TRBV6-5	.	TRBJ1-5	TGTGCCAGCAGCTATGGACGGTACAATCAGCCCCAGCATTTT	CASSYGRYNQPQHF
.	TRBV28	.	TRBJ1-2	TGTGCCAGCAAGGGGACGGCTAACTATGGCTACACCTTC	CASKGTANYGYTF
.	TRBV5-5	few	TRBJ2-5	TGTGCCAGCAGCCTGTGGACACAAGAGACCCAGTACTTC	CASSLWTQETQYF
TRBD1	TRBV27	.	TRBJ2-5	TGTGCCAGCAGGAGAGTGGGACAGGGTCAAGAGACCCAGTACTTC	CASRRVGQGQETQYF
.	TRBV20-1	few	TRBJ2-2	TGCAGTGCGAGAGACGGGACGGTGAACACCGGGGAGCTGTTTTTT	CSARDGTVNTGELFF
TRBD2	TRBV6-5	.	TRBJ2-7	TGTGCCAGCAGTTTTCGGGCGGGGGGATCGCATGGGCGAGACGAGCAGTACTTC	CASSFRAGGSHGRDEQYF
.	TRBV20-1	few	TRBJ2-7	TGCAGTGCTTATCCCTTCACCCGTCCAATCTACGAGCAGTACTTC	CSAYPFTRPIYEQYF
.	TRBV20-1	few	TRBJ2-7	TGCAGTGCTAGTAAGCGGCCCTACGAGCAGTACTTC	CSASKRPYEQYF
.	TRBV12-3/TRBV12-4	many	TRBJ2-7	TGTGCCAGCAGCCCCGGGACGTTCAGCTACGAGCAGTACTTC	CASSPGTFSYEQYF
TRBD2	TRBV12-3/TRBV12-4	.	TRBJ2-7	TGTGCCAGCAGTTTAGGGGGGACTAGCGACGAGCAGTACTTC	CASSLGGTSDEQYF
.	TRBV7-6	many	TRBJ2-5	TGTGCCAGCAGCTTAGACAGGCTAGAGACCCAGTACTTC	CASSLDRLETQYF
.	TRBV10-3	few	TRBJ2-3	TGTGCCATCAGAGGAGGGGGGCCCACCTTTACAGATACGCAGTATTTT	CAIRGGGPTFTDTQYF
TRBD2	TRBV7-9	.	TRBJ2-1	TGTGGATGGCGGGGGGGGCCTAGGGATGAGCAGTTCTTC	CGWRGGPRDEQFF
.	TRBV5-1	few	TRBJ2-1	TGCGCCAGCAGTCCCCCCGCAGCCAATGAGCAGTTCTTC	CASSPPAANEQFF
TRBD1	TRBV20-1	.	TRBJ2-3	TGCAGTGCTGCCGACAGGGGCCCCAGCACAGATACGCAGTATTTT	CSAADRGPSTDTQYF
.	TRBV5-1	.	TRBJ2-1	TGCGCCAGCAGCTTGGCCGAGGGGTCCGAGCAGTTCTTC	CASSLAEGSEQFF
TRBD1	TRBV12-3/TRBV12-4	few	TRBJ1-1	TGTGCCAGCAGGAAGGGACAGCCGCACACTGAAGCTTTCTTT	CASRKGQPHTEAFF
.	TRBV7-6	few	TRBJ2-6	TGTGCCAGCAGCTGGACAGTTCTCTCTGGGGCCAACGTCCTGACTTTC	CASSWTVLSGANVLTF
.	TRBV5-1	.	TRBJ2-1	TGCGCCAGCAGCTTGGTGGTGACAGGCAACAATGAGCAGTTCTTC	CASSLVVTGNNEQFF
.	TRBV7-8	.	TRBJ1-2	TGTGCCAGCAGCTCGAAGACAGGAAACTATGGCTACACCTTC	CASSSKTGNYGYTF
TRBD1	TRBV29-1	.	TRBJ1-5	TGCAGCGTACTAGGACAGGGCGGCAATCAGCCCCAGCATTTT	CSVLGQGGNQPQHF
TRBD1	TRBV3-1	few	TRBJ1-2	TGTGCCAGCAGCCCCAGGGGGTTGGAAAATGGCTACACCTTC	CASSPRGLENGYTF
.	TRBV30	.	TRBJ2-5	TGTGCCTGGAGTAGGGGGGAAGAGACCCAGTACTTC	CAWSRGEETQYF
.	TRBV12-3/TRBV12-4	.	TRBJ1-2	TGTGCCAGCAGCGAAAGGGGGAGTGGCTACACCTTC	CASSERGSGYTF
TRBD1	TRBV4-2	.	TRBJ1-2	TGTGCCAGCAGCCAAGGGGACAGGGGGCTTCGAAACTATGGCTACACCTTC	CASSQGDRGLRNYGYTF
TRBD1	TRBV10-3	.	TRBJ1-1	TGTGCCATCCAGGGGGATCGGCGGACGGACACTGAAGCTTTCTTT	CAIQGDRRTDTEAFF
.	TRBV5-1	.	TRBJ2-5	TGCGCCAGCAGCTTGAGGACTGATTCATGGGAGACCCAGTACTTC	CASSLRTDSWETQYF
TRBD2	TRBV28	.	TRBJ2-1	TGTGCCAGCAGTTTATCGGGACTAGCGGGAGGTGAGCAGTTCTTC	CASSLSGLAGGEQFF
.	TRBV7-2	.	TRBJ1-1	TGTGCCAGCAGCTTAGATCCAGGGGATTGGGCTGAAGCTTTCTTT	CASSLDPGDWAEAFF
TRBD1	TRBV12-3/TRBV12-4	many	TRBJ2-2	TGTGCCAGCCGCCGGACAGGAGGCACCGGGGAGCTGTTTTTT	CASRRTGGTGELFF
TRBD2	TRBV6-1	few	TRBJ2-7	TGTGCCACCCAAAGGGGTCTAGCGGAACCCTACGAGCAGTACTTC	CATQRGLAEPYEQYF
TRBD2	TRBV28	.	TRBJ2-3	TGTGCCAGCAGCCGACGACTAGCGGACTACACAGATACGCAGTATTTT	CASSRRLADYTDTQYF
.	TRBV2	.	TRBJ2-1	TGTGCCAGCAGTATGATGCAGATCAATGAGCAGTTCTTC	CASSMMQINEQFF
.	TRBV11-2	.	TRBJ2-3	TGTGCCAGCAGGGTACACGGCACAGATACGCAGTATTTT	CASRVHGTDTQYF
.	TRBV24-1	few	TRBJ2-1	TGTGCCACCAGTGATTTAGGGGTCACCAATGAGCAGTTCTTC	CATSDLGVTNEQFF
.	TRBV18	.	TRBJ2-3	TGTGCCAGCTCACCGAGCGGGCCCCCTCCAGATACGCAGTATTTT	CASSPSGPPPDTQYF
TRBD1	TRBV27	.	TRBJ2-1	TGTGCCAGCAGTTTGACAGGGTTTAATGAGCAGTTCTTC	CASSLTGFNEQFF
TRBD2	TRBV7-3	.	TRBJ2-3	TGTGCCAGCAGCTTAATTGGCGGGAGGCTCGATACGCAGTATTTT	CASSLIGGRLDTQYF